This TCR beta chain was observed in a study of early T cells in non-severe SARS-CoV-2 infection. In TCRdb, the 5' RACE reads were re-called with MiXCR into one record per CDR3 protein. Among tens of thousands of distinct CDR3 sequences, about 13% were seen once, and the ten largest hold about 7.7%. Germline values: CDR1 SGHNT, CDR2 YYREEE (reference sequence). Trimming left V 6 bases short and J 1 base short, with 13 bases between. CDR3 length equals 14 residues. This clonotype was observed many times. The sample comprised whole blood. V gene TRBV5-4 combines with J gene TRBJ2-5; D may be TRBD1 (6 bases). The sequence was obtained from an adult who was a healthcare worker with PCR-confirmed SARS-CoV-2 infection or an uninfected control (not recorded which). DNA for the CDR3: TGTGCCAGCACCCACCCAGGGGCCCAAGAGACCCAGTACTTC. Translation: CASTHPGAQETQYF.